A selection of T cell receptor beta chains follows, all from one sample in a study of beta chain features in type 1 diabetes. Only in-frame clones appear in the TCRdb table, and some are missing; sequencing was by immunoSEQ multiplex PCR. This sample has 280,000 or so clones, with roughly 15% found just once. The sequenced sample consisted of naive CD4+ T cells from blood. Receptors originate from a young man with type 1 diabetes. Both conserved end residues are part of each CDR3. The D gene is left open where the match is weak. Size values are once, few and many counts, or a class for expanded clones, and some rows have none.

abundance: .; v_gene: TRBV15; d_gene: TRBD2; j_gene: TRBJ2-3; CDR3nt: TGTGCCACCAGCAGAGGCGGACTAGCGGGAGGGTACACAGATACGCAGTATTTT; CDR3aa: CATSRGGLAGGYTDTQYF
abundance: few; v_gene: TRBV4-3; d_gene: TRBD1; j_gene: TRBJ1-2; CDR3nt: TGCGCCAGCAGCCAAGCGTCCCGGACAGGACTCTATGGCTACACCTTC; CDR3aa: CASSQASRTGLYGYTF
abundance: few; v_gene: TRBV28; d_gene: TRBD1; j_gene: TRBJ1-2; CDR3nt: TGTGCCAGCAGTCCACCCGGACAGGGGGTTGTTGGCTACACCTTC; CDR3aa: CASSPPGQGVVGYTF
abundance: few; v_gene: TRBV5-1; d_gene: .; j_gene: TRBJ2-7; CDR3nt: TGCGCCAGCAGCTTGGCGGGGGGCGAAAACGAGCAGTACTTC; CDR3aa: CASSLAGGENEQYF
abundance: .; v_gene: TRBV7-2; d_gene: .; j_gene: TRBJ2-3; CDR3nt: TGTGCCAGCAGCTTAACCGGACTAGATACGCAGTATTTT; CDR3aa: CASSLTGLDTQYF
abundance: .; v_gene: TRBV2; d_gene: TRBD1; j_gene: TRBJ1-6; CDR3nt: TGTGCCAGCAGTGTACAGGGGACACCGAATAATTCACCCCTCCACTTT; CDR3aa: CASSVQGTPNNSPLHF
abundance: .; v_gene: TRBV5-1; d_gene: .; j_gene: TRBJ2-3; CDR3nt: TGCGCCAGCAGCTTGGAGCGGATTACAGATACGCAGTATTTT; CDR3aa: CASSLERITDTQYF
abundance: few; v_gene: TRBV7-9; d_gene: .; j_gene: TRBJ1-2; CDR3nt: TGTGCCAGCAGCTTGGGTGACAGAACCCTAAGGGGCTACACCTTC; CDR3aa: CASSLGDRTLRGYTF
abundance: .; v_gene: TRBV30; d_gene: .; j_gene: TRBJ2-7; CDR3nt: TGTGCCTGGAATCACGGGGGGACAGGTCGGTACGAGCAGTACTTC; CDR3aa: CAWNHGGTGRYEQYF
abundance: few; v_gene: TRBV2; d_gene: TRBD1; j_gene: TRBJ1-5; CDR3nt: TGTGCCAGCAGCGCAACAGGGGGCATCAATCAGCCCCAGCATTTT; CDR3aa: CASSATGGINQPQHF
abundance: few; v_gene: TRBV4-3; d_gene: .; j_gene: TRBJ2-7; CDR3nt: TGCGCCAGCAGCCAAGATCGGGGTCCCTACGAGCAGTACTTC; CDR3aa: CASSQDRGPYEQYF
abundance: few; v_gene: TRBV29-1; d_gene: TRBD1; j_gene: TRBJ1-1; CDR3nt: TGCAGCGGGGGGGACAGCTCACTAACCGAAGCTTTCTTT; CDR3aa: CSGGDSSLTEAFF
abundance: few; v_gene: TRBV7-9; d_gene: TRBD2; j_gene: TRBJ2-1; CDR3nt: TGTGCCAGCAGCTTAGCGCTAAAGGCAGCGGGGGGTCCCCATGAGCAGTTCTTC; CDR3aa: CASSLALKAAGGPHEQFF
abundance: few; v_gene: TRBV7-2; d_gene: TRBD1; j_gene: TRBJ1-2; CDR3nt: TGTGCCAGCAGCTATGACAGGGGTGGCGGCTACACCTTC; CDR3aa: CASSYDRGGGYTF
abundance: .; v_gene: TRBV2; d_gene: TRBD1; j_gene: TRBJ2-5; CDR3nt: TGTGCCAGCATCTTGGACAGGGTCACAGAGACCCAGTACTTC; CDR3aa: CASILDRVTETQYF
abundance: few; v_gene: TRBV2; d_gene: TRBD1; j_gene: TRBJ1-1; CDR3nt: TGTGCCAGCACTCCGACAGGGGATTGGAACACTGAAGCTTTCTTT; CDR3aa: CASTPTGDWNTEAFF
abundance: .; v_gene: TRBV7-2; d_gene: TRBD2; j_gene: TRBJ2-7; CDR3nt: TGTGCCAGCGTTATAGCGGGGGGCTCCTACGAGCAGTACTTC; CDR3aa: CASVIAGGSYEQYF
abundance: few; v_gene: TRBV9; d_gene: .; j_gene: TRBJ2-3; CDR3nt: TGTGCCAGCAGCGCGAAAAGGGGAACAGATACGCAGTATTTT; CDR3aa: CASSAKRGTDTQYF
abundance: .; v_gene: TRBV7-2; d_gene: TRBD2; j_gene: TRBJ2-1; CDR3nt: TGTGCCAGCAGCTTAGGACTAGCGGGTTACAATGAGCAGTTCTTC; CDR3aa: CASSLGLAGYNEQFF
abundance: once; v_gene: TRBV30; d_gene: TRBD2; j_gene: TRBJ2-1; CDR3nt: TGCGGTCTTTTCCGGGGAGGGAATGAGCAGTTCTTC; CDR3aa: CGLFRGGNEQFF
abundance: few; v_gene: TRBV27; d_gene: TRBD1; j_gene: TRBJ1-6; CDR3nt: TGTGCCAGCAGTTTACTCACAGGGGTAAATTCACCCCTCCACTTT; CDR3aa: CASSLLTGVNSPLHF
abundance: .; v_gene: TRBV30; d_gene: .; j_gene: TRBJ2-3; CDR3nt: TGTGCCTGGAGTATATCCCAGGGGGATACGCAGTATTTT; CDR3aa: CAWSISQGDTQYF
abundance: few; v_gene: TRBV4-3; d_gene: TRBD1; j_gene: TRBJ2-1; CDR3nt: TGCGCCAGCATTCGGGACAGCTCCTACAATGAGCAGTTCTTC; CDR3aa: CASIRDSSYNEQFF
abundance: many; v_gene: TRBV7-9; d_gene: TRBD1; j_gene: TRBJ2-3; CDR3nt: TGTGCCAGCAGCTCGTCCGGGACAGGGGGGAATTTT; CDR3aa: CASSSSGTGGNF
abundance: few; v_gene: TRBV10-3; d_gene: .; j_gene: TRBJ2-1; CDR3nt: TGTGCCATCAGAACCAGGGGCTTGTACAATGAGCAGTTCTTC; CDR3aa: CAIRTRGLYNEQFF
abundance: .; v_gene: TRBV11-2; d_gene: TRBD2; j_gene: TRBJ2-1; CDR3nt: TGTGCCAGCAGCCCGATCCTAGCGGGATTCTCCTACAATGAGCAGTTCTTC; CDR3aa: CASSPILAGFSYNEQFF
abundance: .; v_gene: TRBV5-4; d_gene: .; j_gene: TRBJ1-2; CDR3nt: TGTGCCAGCAGCCCTGGACCGGGCAGGACTCCTCGTGGCTACACCTTC; CDR3aa: CASSPGPGRTPRGYTF
abundance: few; v_gene: TRBV28; d_gene: TRBD2; j_gene: TRBJ2-7; CDR3nt: TGTGCCAGCAAAGCGGGAGGGCCCTACGAGCAGTACTTC; CDR3aa: CASKAGGPYEQYF
abundance: few; v_gene: TRBV5-6; d_gene: .; j_gene: TRBJ2-3; CDR3nt: TGTGCCAGCAGCTTACCTAGAATAAGATTGTTAGATACGCAGTATTTT; CDR3aa: CASSLPRIRLLDTQYF
abundance: .; v_gene: TRBV18; d_gene: .; j_gene: TRBJ2-1; CDR3nt: TGTGCCAGCTCACTCCAAATAAATTCCCAGAACAATGAGCAGTTCTTC; CDR3aa: CASSLQINSQNNEQFF
abundance: .; v_gene: TRBV4-2; d_gene: TRBD2; j_gene: TRBJ2-5; CDR3nt: TGTGCCAGCAGCCAAGATGCCCTAGCGGGAGTAAGGCAGACCCAGTACTTC; CDR3aa: CASSQDALAGVRQTQYF
abundance: .; v_gene: TRBV5-1; d_gene: .; j_gene: TRBJ2-4; CDR3nt: TGCGCCAGCAGCTTACCCCAGGGGTTAGCCAAAAACATTCAGTACTTC; CDR3aa: CASSLPQGLAKNIQYF
abundance: .; v_gene: TRBV30; d_gene: .; j_gene: TRBJ2-1; CDR3nt: TGTGCCTGGAGTCTACAGTACAATGAGCAGTTCTTC; CDR3aa: CAWSLQYNEQFF
abundance: few; v_gene: TRBV2; d_gene: .; j_gene: TRBJ2-2; CDR3nt: TGTGCCAGCACCTCCGGGACTCTCCCCACCGGGGAGCTGTTTTTT; CDR3aa: CASTSGTLPTGELFF
abundance: .; v_gene: TRBV28; d_gene: .; j_gene: TRBJ1-2; CDR3nt: TGTGCCAGCGCGGGGATCTATGGCTACACCTTC; CDR3aa: CASAGIYGYTF
abundance: .; v_gene: TRBV9; d_gene: TRBD2; j_gene: TRBJ2-4; CDR3nt: TGTGCCAGCAGCGTATGGGGGGGCATTCAGTACTTC; CDR3aa: CASSVWGGIQYF
abundance: few; v_gene: TRBV10-3; d_gene: .; j_gene: TRBJ2-2; CDR3nt: TGTGCCTCGGGCGGAGGGAGGCTCGGCGGGGAGCTGTTTTTT; CDR3aa: CASGGGRLGGELFF
abundance: .; v_gene: TRBV7-2; d_gene: TRBD1; j_gene: TRBJ1-2; CDR3nt: TGTGCCAGCAGCTTAGACAGGACAGGGTCCGGCGGCTACACCTTC; CDR3aa: CASSLDRTGSGGYTF
abundance: few; v_gene: TRBV27; d_gene: TRBD1; j_gene: TRBJ1-5; CDR3nt: TGTGCCAGCAGATACGGGGACAGGGTGAGAGGTAATCAGCCCCAGCATTTT; CDR3aa: CASRYGDRVRGNQPQHF
abundance: few; v_gene: TRBV9; d_gene: .; j_gene: TRBJ2-6; CDR3nt: TGTGCCAGCAGCGTAGCGGCAGGTGACCTCTCTGGGGCCAACGTCCTGACTTTC; CDR3aa: CASSVAAGDLSGANVLTF
abundance: few; v_gene: TRBV28; d_gene: TRBD1; j_gene: TRBJ2-6; CDR3nt: TGTGCCACTACTCGGGGACAGCCTAGTTCTGGGGCCAACGTCCTGACTTTC; CDR3aa: CATTRGQPSSGANVLTF
abundance: .; v_gene: TRBV9; d_gene: .; j_gene: TRBJ2-1; CDR3nt: TGTGCCAGTGGACTGCTGGTTCGCAATGAGCAGTTCTTC; CDR3aa: CASGLLVRNEQFF
abundance: .; v_gene: TRBV6-1; d_gene: .; j_gene: TRBJ2-5; CDR3nt: TGTGCCAGCACGTCGCGGAGCGGTCAAGAGACCCAGTACTTC; CDR3aa: CASTSRSGQETQYF
abundance: few; v_gene: TRBV4-2; d_gene: TRBD2; j_gene: TRBJ2-3; CDR3nt: TGTGCCAGCAGCTCGCGGACTAGCGGGAGCTTTAGGACGCAGTATTTT; CDR3aa: CASSSRTSGSFRTQYF
abundance: .; v_gene: TRBV19; d_gene: .; j_gene: TRBJ1-5; CDR3nt: TGTGCCAGTAGTATTCCTGGACAGAGCAATCAGCCCCAGCATTTT; CDR3aa: CASSIPGQSNQPQHF